The 30 T cell receptor beta chains listed next were all sequenced from one sample in a study of T cells after yellow fever vaccination. TCRdb processed the 5' RACE reads anew with MiXCR; each CDR3 protein has one entry. Of under 600,000 distinct CDR3 sequences listed, 20% to 25% are singletons. Material: PBMCs, obtained approximately 22 days after the first yellow fever vaccination. All receptors derive from a man aged 18 to 30 who received the YFV17D yellow fever vaccine.

J is TRBJ2-3 and V is TRBV4-1; D might be TRBD2 (5 bases). Germline CDR1 and CDR2: MGHRA and YSYEKL. Trimming stripped 1 base from V and 0 bases from J, with 11 bases between. The CDR3 is 16 residues long. The CDR3 nucleotides are TGCGCCAGCAGCCAAGTGAGGGCCTCTAGCACAGATACGCAGTATTTT. Protein: CASSQVRASSTDTQYF.

The V call is TRBV15, the J call TRBJ2-5; 8 bases match TRBD1. The V gene end was trimmed by 1 base and the J gene end by 0 bases; junction bases not matched to a gene: 1. The germline V gene has CDR1 LNHNV and CDR2 YYDKDF (reference sequence). The CDR3 is 15 residues long. The CDR3 reads CATSRGTGNQETQYF. The CDR3 nucleotides are TGTGCCACCAGCAGAGGGACAGGGAACCAAGAGACCCAGTACTTC.

The CDR3 DNA reads TGTGCCAGCAGCTCCGCTAGCGGGGGGGCGAAGACCCAGTACTTC. Translated: CASSSASGGAKTQYF. V usage is TRBV12-3 or TRBV12-4 and J usage is TRBJ2-5, with TRBD2 matching over 12 bases. This CDR3 comprises 15 residues. The trim removed 6 bases at V and 6 bases at J, leaving 8 bases unmatched.

A few counts support this clonotype. The CDR3 DNA sequence: TGTGCCAGCAGACGGGACGGGAATTCACCCCTCCACTTT. The encoded protein is CASRRDGNSPLHF. The chain uses TRBV6-2 or TRBV6-3 and TRBJ1-6; the D gene is possibly TRBD1 (5 bases). Germline V gene sequence: CDR1 MNHEY, CDR2 SVGEGT. This CDR3 has 13 residues. V was pared by 6 bases and J by 7 bases, with 10 bases between.

In its sample, this clonotype was seen a few times. The chain combines TRBV12-3 or TRBV12-4 with TRBJ1-5; no clear D gene. With 2 bases removed from V and 7 bases from J, the gap between germline ends came to 18 bases. The CDR3 sequence is 16 residues long. Here the CDR3 DNA reads TGTGCCAGCAGTTTAAGTCCCGGTCTTATTGGCCAGCCCCAGCATTTT. Protein product: CASSLSPGLIGQPQHF.

The chain links TRBV24-1 to TRBJ1-2; no clear D. The length of the CDR3 is 12 residues. V was cut by 3 bases and J by 7 bases, with 8 bases left in between. In germline, CDR1 is KGHDR, CDR2 SFDVKD. The CDR3 loop reads CATSDEGVGYTF. DNA of the CDR3: TGTGCCACCAGTGATGAGGGAGTTGGCTACACCTTC.

This clonotype was seen only a few times. V gene TRBV4-3 combines with J gene TRBJ2-1, with 9 bases identical to TRBD2. The CDR3 has 19 residues. The V gene end was trimmed by 0 bases and the J gene end by 6 bases; junction bases not matched to a gene: 15. CDR1 and CDR2 from the germline V gene are LGHNA and YSLEER. The CDR3 nucleotides read TGCGCCAGCAGCCAAGATGTCCCGGGTCTGCGGGGGGGGCTCAATGAGCAGTTCTTC. Translating gives CASSQDVPGLRGGLNEQFF.

This clonotype has a count of ten or more. This chain joins TRBV5-1 and TRBJ2-2, with D perhaps matching TRBD2 (6 bases). The CDR3 is 14 amino acids. Trimming pared 4 bases from V and 3 bases from J, leaving 10 bases between. Germline CDR1 is SGHRS and CDR2 is YFSETQ. DNA of the CDR3: TGCGCCAGCAGCCCCGGGACTGACACCGGGGAGCTGTTTTTT. This codes for CASSPGTDTGELFF.

This clonotype was observed a handful of times. The chain recombines TRBV7-9 with TRBJ1-1; perhaps TRBD1 as D (6 bases). The V end was cut by 4 bases, the J end by 3 bases, with 12 bases between. The CDR3 contains 14 residues. Germline CDR1 is SEHNR and CDR2 is FQNEAQ (reference sequence). This CDR3 reads CASSSRRQDTEAFF. CDR3 sequence (DNA): TGTGCCAGCAGCTCCCGGAGACAGGACACTGAAGCTTTCTTT.

This clonotype was seen a few times. The chain recombines TRBV30 with TRBJ1-1; D remains ambiguous. In germline, CDR1 is GTSNPN, CDR2 SVGIG (reference sequence). Trimming stripped 4 bases from V and 2 bases from J, with 11 bases between. This CDR3 spans 13 amino acids. The CDR3 region is CAWTWLANTEAFF. CDR3 coding DNA: TGTGCCTGGACGTGGTTGGCCAACACTGAAGCTTTCTTT.

The V and J genes are TRBV5-6 and TRBJ2-1, with TRBD1 identical over 7 bases. With 2 bases clipped from V and 0 bases from J, the junction kept 5 bases outside the gene matches. CDR3 length: 16 amino acids. Germline-derived CDR1 and CDR2 are SGHDT and YYEEEE. The CDR3 nucleotides read TGTGCCAGCAGCTTTAGGGGGCCATTCTCCTACAATGAGCAGTTCTTC. Residues: CASSFRGPFSYNEQFF.

CDR3 residues: CASSQDEGGPTDTQYF. The CDR3 DNA follows: TGCGCCAGCAGCCAAGATGAGGGGGGGCCCACAGATACGCAGTATTTT. The chain links TRBV4-3 to TRBJ2-3; D is perhaps TRBD2 (7 bases). From germline, CDR1 is LGHNA and CDR2 YSLEER. CDR3 length: 16 amino acids. The germline V and J ends were trimmed by 0 bases and 2 bases, with 12 bases remaining between them.

This clonotype was recorded at least ten times. This rearrangement joins TRBV29-1 to TRBJ2-2; D remains ambiguous. V lost 1 base to trimming and J lost 7 bases, with 4 bases between them. CDR3 size: 11 residues. From germline, CDR1 is SQVTM and CDR2 ANQGSEA. CDR3: CSVEGVGELFF. The DNA for the CDR3 is TGCAGCGTTGAAGGGGTCGGGGAGCTGTTTTTT.

This clonotype was seen at least ten times. The J gene is TRBJ2-3, the V gene TRBV12-3 or TRBV12-4; TRBD2 is a possible D gene (6 bases). The CDR3 loop spans 14 amino acids. Trimming left V 3 bases short and J 4 bases short, with 11 bases between. Here the CDR3 DNA reads TGTGCCAGCAGTTTGCGGACTATGCCAGATACGCAGTATTTT. This translates into CASSLRTMPDTQYF.

This clonotype was detected a few times. The rearrangement joins TRBV7-2 to TRBJ2-2; maybe TRBD1 (6 bases). V was pared by 6 bases and J by 0 bases, with 14 bases between. This CDR3 region has 16 residues. Per the germline V gene, CDR1 is SGHTA and CDR2 is FQGNSA. CDR3 loop: CASSNPGATNTGELFF. In DNA form, the CDR3 reads TGTGCCAGCAGTAATCCAGGGGCCACGAACACCGGGGAGCTGTTTTTT.

V is TRBV29-1 and J is TRBJ2-5; tentative D call: TRBD1 (7 bases). This CDR3 contains 15 residues. Germline V gene lookup returns CDR1 SQVTM and CDR2 ANQGSEA. The ends were cut back, 6 bases at V and 7 bases at J, with 24 bases in the middle. CDR3 amino acids: CSVQGGLSRGPTQYF. The CDR3 DNA is TGCAGCGTCCAAGGGGGCCTTTCCCGGGGGCCGACCCAGTACTTC.

This clonotype was detected a few times. V usage is TRBV5-4 and J usage is TRBJ2-1; 12 bases line up with TRBD2. Trimming cost V 4 bases and J 10 bases; bases outside gene matches: 12. The CDR3 consists of 16 residues. From germline, CDR1 is SGHNT and CDR2 YYREEE (reference sequence). This CDR3 is CASSPGPSGGAEEQFF. The CDR3 DNA sequence: TGTGCCAGCAGCCCGGGGCCTAGCGGGGGGGCCGAGGAGCAGTTCTTC.

This clonotype occurred a few times. Here the CDR3 reads CASGYDHEQYV. CDR3 coding DNA: TGTGCCAGCGGCTACGACCACGAGCAGTACGTC. The chain joins TRBV28 to TRBJ2-7; no clear D gene. CDR3 length: 11 amino acids. V lost 8 bases and J lost 5, with 10 bases in between. Per the germline V gene, CDR1 is MDHEN and CDR2 is SYDVKM.

V and J are TRBV5-6 and TRBJ2-7; no reliable D call. Trimming removed 4 bases from V and 1 base from J, with 15 bases in between. Germline CDR1 SGHDT, CDR2 YYEEEE. The CDR3 has 15 amino acids. This CDR3 is CASSKFLWRSYEQYF. CDR3 DNA: TGTGCCAGCAGCAAATTCCTTTGGCGATCCTACGAGCAGTACTTC.

This chain connects TRBV6-5 to TRBJ2-5; unclear D gene. Trimming removed 2 bases at V and 5 bases at J, with 12 bases between. Per germline, CDR1 MNHEY and CDR2 SVGAGI. This CDR3 spans 14 amino acids. DNA for the CDR3: TGTGCCAGCAGTTACCAGTTGGGATCGGAGACCCAGTACTTC. Translated, it gives CASSYQLGSETQYF.

This clonotype has just a few counts. The chain is built from TRBV5-1 and TRBJ2-3; D remains ambiguous. Trimming stripped 4 bases from V and 4 bases from J, with 13 bases between. The CDR3 covers 14 residues. Germline CDR1 SGHRS, CDR2 YFSETQ. In DNA form, the CDR3 reads TGCGCCAGCAGCGCCGAGTTGGTAGCAGATACGCAGTATTTT. It yields the protein CASSAELVADTQYF.

This clonotype has ten or more counts. The chain joins TRBV7-2 to TRBJ2-3; TRBD2 might be the D (6 bases). This CDR3 has 15 residues. Deletions cut 3 bases from V and 0 bases from J, with 10 bases between. In germline, CDR1 is SGHTA, CDR2 FQGNSA. The CDR3 sequence: CASSLYGGSTDTQYF. CDR3 DNA sequence: TGTGCCAGCAGCTTGTACGGGGGAAGCACAGATACGCAGTATTTT. Based on the CDR3 plus reference TRBV7-2 and TRBJ2-3, the full variable domain is GAGVSQSPSNKVTEKGKDVELRCDPISGHTALYWYRQSLGQGLEFLIYFQGNSAPDKSGLPSDRFSAERTGGSVSTLTIQRTQQEDSAVYLCASSLYGGSTDTQYFGPGTRLTVL.

This clonotype showed up just a few times. The rearrangement joins TRBV10-3 to TRBJ2-5; 8 bases are shared with TRBD1. Germline V CDR1 and CDR2: ENHRY, SYGVKD. V gave up 4 bases and J gave up 1 base; unmatched junction bases: 5. The CDR3 is 15 amino acids. The CDR3 DNA reads TGTGCCATCAGTGTTACAGGGGGAATCCAAGAGACCCAGTACTTC. Translating gives CAISVTGGIQETQYF.

This clonotype appeared a few times. The chain is built from TRBV29-1 and TRBJ2-1; D remains ambiguous. Trimming shortened V by 3 bases and J by 0 bases, and 9 bases separated the two germline ends. This CDR3 is 14 amino acids long. The germline V gene has CDR1 SQVTM and CDR2 ANQGSEA. The CDR3: CSVDIRSSYNEQFF. The CDR3 nucleotides read TGCAGCGTTGATATCCGGTCCTCCTACAATGAGCAGTTCTTC.

The chain recombines TRBV12-3 or TRBV12-4 with TRBJ1-2; D is undetermined. Trimming cost V 7 bases and J 4 bases, with 16 bases left between them. This CDR3 comprises 14 residues. The CDR3 DNA reads as TGTGCCAGCACTTCCCCCTCCAACAGCTATGGCTACACCTTC. Translation: CASTSPSNSYGYTF.

This clonotype was recorded a few times. The gene calls are TRBV28 and TRBJ1-4, with a tentative D call TRBD1 (5 bases). Deletions cut 9 bases from V and 7 bases from J, with 18 bases between. Per germline, CDR1 MDHEN and CDR2 SYDVKM. CDR3 length equals 14 residues. For the CDR3, the DNA is TGTGCCAGTTTACCAGGTTCCGGGGGTGAAAAACTGTTTTTT. Residues: CASLPGSGGEKLFF.

This clonotype came up a few times. The rearrangement uses TRBV11-2 and TRBJ2-1, with 8 bases fitting TRBD1. Trimming took 7 bases from V and 7 from J; bases not matched to a gene: 12. The germline gives CDR1 SGHAT, CDR2 FQNNGV. The CDR3 is 15 residues long. In nucleotides, the CDR3 is TGTGCCAGCACCAAACAGGAGACAGGGGTTAATGAGCAGTTCTTC. It codes for CASTKQETGVNEQFF.

This clonotype has a count of ten or more. The chain recombines TRBV3-1 with TRBJ2-1; a possible D gene is TRBD1 (6 bases). The germline gives CDR1 LGHDT, CDR2 YNNKEL (reference sequence). V shed 4 bases and J shed 5 bases, with 12 bases lying between them. This CDR3 is built from 14 residues. CDR3 region: CASSPGHLDNEQFF. The CDR3 DNA follows: TGTGCCAGCAGCCCGGGACATTTAGACAATGAGCAGTTCTTC.

This clonotype was recorded a few times. This chain links TRBV12-3 or TRBV12-4 with TRBJ1-1; TRBD1 might be the D (5 bases). Trimming took 6 bases from V and 5 from J, leaving 16 bases between them. The CDR3 is made up of 14 amino acids. The CDR3 loop reads CASSRDSGETEAFF. In DNA form, the CDR3 reads TGTGCCAGCAGCCGAGACAGTGGGGAGACTGAAGCTTTCTTT.

J is TRBJ1-2 and V is TRBV12-3 or TRBV12-4; maybe TRBD1 (6 bases). V was trimmed by 1 base and J by 5 bases, leaving 14 bases between them. This CDR3 region has 15 residues. Here the CDR3 DNA reads TGTGCCAGCAGTTTAGAGCAGGGGATACAGTATGGCTACACCTTC. Translating it yields CASSLEQGIQYGYTF.